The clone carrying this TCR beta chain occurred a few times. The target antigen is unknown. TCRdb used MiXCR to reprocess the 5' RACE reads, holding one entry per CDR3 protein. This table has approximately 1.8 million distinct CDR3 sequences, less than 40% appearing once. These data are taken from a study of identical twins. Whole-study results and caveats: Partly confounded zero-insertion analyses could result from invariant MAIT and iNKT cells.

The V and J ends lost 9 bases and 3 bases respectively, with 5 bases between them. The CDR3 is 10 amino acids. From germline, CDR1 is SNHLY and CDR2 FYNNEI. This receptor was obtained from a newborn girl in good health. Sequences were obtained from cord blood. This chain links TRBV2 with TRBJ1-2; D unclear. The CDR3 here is CARGHYGYTF. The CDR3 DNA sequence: TGTGCCAGAGGTCACTATGGCTACACCTTC. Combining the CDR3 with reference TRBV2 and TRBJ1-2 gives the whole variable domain EPEVTQTPSHQVTQMGQEVILRCVPISNHLYFYWYRQILGQKVEFLVSFYNNEISEKSEIFDDQFSVERPDGSNFTLKIRSTKLEDSAMYFCARGHYGYTFGSGTRLTVV.